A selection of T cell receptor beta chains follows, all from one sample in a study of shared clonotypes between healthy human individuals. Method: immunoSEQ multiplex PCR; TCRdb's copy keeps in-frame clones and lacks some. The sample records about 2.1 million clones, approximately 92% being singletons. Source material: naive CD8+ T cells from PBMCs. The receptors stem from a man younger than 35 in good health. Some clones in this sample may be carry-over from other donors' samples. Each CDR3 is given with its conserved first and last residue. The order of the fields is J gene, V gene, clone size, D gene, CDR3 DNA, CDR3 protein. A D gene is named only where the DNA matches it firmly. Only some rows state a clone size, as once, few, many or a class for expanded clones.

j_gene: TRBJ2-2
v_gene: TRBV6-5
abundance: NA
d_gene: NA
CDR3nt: TGTGCCAGCAGCCTTGGGACGGCCGGGGAGCTGTTTTTT
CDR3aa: CASSLGTAGELFF

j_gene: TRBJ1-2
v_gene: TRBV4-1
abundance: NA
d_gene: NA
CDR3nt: TGCGCCAGCAGCCAAGCAAGGACGCATCGGGCCGACGGCTACACCTTC
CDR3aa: CASSQARTHRADGYTF

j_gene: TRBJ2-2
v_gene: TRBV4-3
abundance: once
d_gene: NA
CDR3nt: TGCGCCAGCAGCCAACTGAGGGGACCCGGGGAGCTGTTTTTT
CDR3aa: CASSQLRGPGELFF

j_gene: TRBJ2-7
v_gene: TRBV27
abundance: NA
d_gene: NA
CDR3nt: TGTGCCAGCAGTTATTATCCGGGGGCCTACGAGCAGTACTTC
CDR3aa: CASSYYPGAYEQYF

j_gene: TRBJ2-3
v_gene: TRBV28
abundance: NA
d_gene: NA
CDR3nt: TGTGCCAGCAGTTATACCTTAGGGGGTGATACGCAGTATTTT
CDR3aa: CASSYTLGGDTQYF

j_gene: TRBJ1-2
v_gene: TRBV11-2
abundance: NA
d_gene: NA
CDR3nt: TGTGCCAGCAGCTTATCACCCTTATGGGGCTACACCTTC
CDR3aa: CASSLSPLWGYTF

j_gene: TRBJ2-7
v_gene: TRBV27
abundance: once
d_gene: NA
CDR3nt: TGTGCCAGCAGCTCTGGGGACTCCGCCTACGAGCAGTACTTC
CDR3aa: CASSSGDSAYEQYF

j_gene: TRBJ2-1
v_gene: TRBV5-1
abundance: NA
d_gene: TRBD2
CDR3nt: TGCGCCAGCAGCCCGGGGACTAGCGGACCAGCCTACAATGAGCAGTTCTTC
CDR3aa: CASSPGTSGPAYNEQFF

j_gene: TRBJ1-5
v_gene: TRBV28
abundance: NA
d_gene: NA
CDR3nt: TGTGCCAGCAGGTACCTAGGCGGTGGTCAGCCCCAGCATTTT
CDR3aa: CASRYLGGGQPQHF

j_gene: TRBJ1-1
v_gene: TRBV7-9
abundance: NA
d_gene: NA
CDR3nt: TGTGCCAGCAGCGACGGACTGTCGGAGGGGACTGAAGCTTTCTTT
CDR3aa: CASSDGLSEGTEAFF

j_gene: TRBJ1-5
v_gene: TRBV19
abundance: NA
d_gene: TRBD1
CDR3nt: TGTGCCAGTAGTATCGCTACAGGGGTAAAATTAAATCAGCCCCAGCATTTT
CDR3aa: CASSIATGVKLNQPQHF

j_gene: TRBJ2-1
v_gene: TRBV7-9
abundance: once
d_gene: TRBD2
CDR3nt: TGTGCCAGCAGCTCCCGACGACTAGCGGAGTACTCCTACAATGAGCAGTTCTTC
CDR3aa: CASSSRRLAEYSYNEQFF

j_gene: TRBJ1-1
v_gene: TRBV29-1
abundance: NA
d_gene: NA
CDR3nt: TGCAGCGTTGGAGGTGGGACCGAAGCTTTCTTT
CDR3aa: CSVGGGTEAFF

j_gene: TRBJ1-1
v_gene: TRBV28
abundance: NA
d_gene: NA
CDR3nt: TGTGCCAGCAGTTTGGGGTACTTAGCAGAAGCTTTCTTT
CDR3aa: CASSLGYLAEAFF

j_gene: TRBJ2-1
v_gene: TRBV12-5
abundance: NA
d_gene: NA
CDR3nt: TGTGCTAGTGCCGTCACAGGGTCCAATGAGCAGTTCTTC
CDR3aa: CASAVTGSNEQFF